These T cell receptor beta chains were read from a single sample in a study of T cells in Graves' hyperthyroidism and ophthalmopathy. TCRdb ran MiXCR on the multiplex PCR reads and lists one entry per CDR3 protein. This table holds under 450,000 distinct CDR3 sequences, about a sixth found once. The sequencing sample was made of blood. The receptor source for this set is a woman under 40 with Graves' hyperthyroidism that later progressed to Graves' ophthalmopathy. Each CDR3 is given with its conserved first and last residue. The D gene is left open where the match is weak. Clone size is not always given. Where it is, it says once, few, many or a class for expanded clones.

clone_size: -
d_call: -
v_call: TRBV4-1
j_call: TRBJ1-1
cdr3_nt: TGCGCCAGCAGCCTTCGACAGTACATGAACACTGAAGCTTTCTTT
cdr3_aa: CASSLRQYMNTEAFF

clone_size: many
d_call: -
v_call: TRBV7-6
j_call: TRBJ2-1
cdr3_nt: TGTGCCAGCAGCTTACTCTCCGAAGACGATGAGCAGTTCTTC
cdr3_aa: CASSLLSEDDEQFF

clone_size: -
d_call: TRBD1
v_call: TRBV2
j_call: TRBJ1-6
cdr3_nt: TGTGCCAGCACTGGAGTACAGGGGGCGCAGAATTCACCCCTCCACTTT
cdr3_aa: CASTGVQGAQNSPLHF

clone_size: many
d_call: TRBD1
v_call: TRBV4-1
j_call: TRBJ2-7
cdr3_nt: TGCGCCAGCAGCCAAGAGGAGGACAGGGAATCCTACGAGCAGTACTTC
cdr3_aa: CASSQEEDRESYEQYF

clone_size: many
d_call: -
v_call: TRBV13
j_call: TRBJ1-2
cdr3_nt: TGTGCCAGCCGTGGAGGGGAGCGAAGTGACTATGGCTACACCTTC
cdr3_aa: CASRGGERSDYGYTF

clone_size: many
d_call: -
v_call: TRBV29-1
j_call: TRBJ2-7
cdr3_nt: TGCAGCGTTGAACAGGGTTTATACGAGCAGTACTTC
cdr3_aa: CSVEQGLYEQYF

clone_size: many
d_call: TRBD2
v_call: TRBV20-1
j_call: TRBJ2-1
cdr3_nt: TGCAGTGCTAGGGGGACTAGCGGGGACAATGAGCAGTTCTTC
cdr3_aa: CSARGTSGDNEQFF

clone_size: -
d_call: -
v_call: TRBV13
j_call: TRBJ2-1
cdr3_nt: TGTGCCAGCAGCTCCGACCCGGGCGGTGAGCAGTTCTTC
cdr3_aa: CASSSDPGGEQFF

clone_size: few
d_call: TRBD2
v_call: TRBV2
j_call: TRBJ2-5
cdr3_nt: TGTGCCAGCAGTGAAACCGGGACTAGGACCCCTCAAGAGACCCAGTACTTC
cdr3_aa: CASSETGTRTPQETQYF

clone_size: -
d_call: -
v_call: TRBV4-2
j_call: TRBJ1-5
cdr3_nt: TGTGCCAGCAGCCAAGGTGATACCTACAATCAGCCCCAGCATTTT
cdr3_aa: CASSQGDTYNQPQHF

clone_size: -
d_call: TRBD2
v_call: TRBV29-1
j_call: TRBJ2-2
cdr3_nt: TGCAGCGTTGAAGCAGCTAGCGGGAGAGGCAGCACCGGGGAGCTGTTTTTT
cdr3_aa: CSVEAASGRGSTGELFF

clone_size: many
d_call: TRBD1
v_call: TRBV5-1
j_call: TRBJ2-7
cdr3_nt: TGCGCCAGCAGCCTTGGGACAGGGGCCTACGAGCAGTACTTC
cdr3_aa: CASSLGTGAYEQYF

clone_size: many
d_call: TRBD2
v_call: TRBV6-1
j_call: TRBJ2-5
cdr3_nt: TGTGCCAGCAGTGAACGGCTAGCGGGCCTACAAGAGACCCAGTACTTC
cdr3_aa: CASSERLAGLQETQYF

clone_size: -
d_call: -
v_call: TRBV12-3/TRBV12-4
j_call: TRBJ1-6
cdr3_nt: TGTGCCAGCAGTTTCTTGGAGGATGGGCATTCACCCCTCCACTTT
cdr3_aa: CASSFLEDGHSPLHF

clone_size: many
d_call: -
v_call: TRBV5-1
j_call: TRBJ2-3
cdr3_nt: TGCGCCAGCAGTATGTTGTCCCCAAGGGATACGCAGTATTTT
cdr3_aa: CASSMLSPRDTQYF

clone_size: few
d_call: TRBD2
v_call: TRBV6-5
j_call: TRBJ2-5
cdr3_nt: TGTGCCAGCAGTTACGGAATAGCGGGAGGGTACCAAGAGACCCAGTACTTC
cdr3_aa: CASSYGIAGGYQETQYF

clone_size: few
d_call: -
v_call: TRBV5-1
j_call: TRBJ2-5
cdr3_nt: TGCGCCAGCACCGGAAGGTGGGACCCCCGGAAGACCCAGTACTTC
cdr3_aa: CASTGRWDPRKTQYF

clone_size: many
d_call: TRBD1
v_call: TRBV30
j_call: TRBJ1-5
cdr3_nt: TGTGCCTGGAAAACGGCGGGGACAGGGGTTTGGAATCAGCCCCAGCATTTT
cdr3_aa: CAWKTAGTGVWNQPQHF

clone_size: many
d_call: TRBD2
v_call: TRBV29-1
j_call: TRBJ2-7
cdr3_nt: TGCAGCGTTGAAGGTTTTTTGACTAGCGGGACCTACGAGCAGTACTTC
cdr3_aa: CSVEGFLTSGTYEQYF

clone_size: many
d_call: TRBD1
v_call: TRBV5-4
j_call: TRBJ2-5
cdr3_nt: TGTGCCAGCAGCCCAGAAGGGGGCCGGACTCAAGAGACCCAGTACTTC
cdr3_aa: CASSPEGGRTQETQYF

clone_size: few
d_call: TRBD2
v_call: TRBV7-8
j_call: TRBJ2-7
cdr3_nt: TGTGCCAGCAGCTTACTGCGGGGGGGCGAGCAGTACTTC
cdr3_aa: CASSLLRGGEQYF

clone_size: many
d_call: TRBD1
v_call: TRBV2
j_call: TRBJ2-7
cdr3_nt: TGTGCCAGCAGTGAGTACAGGGGAACCTACGAGCAGTACTTC
cdr3_aa: CASSEYRGTYEQYF

clone_size: few
d_call: -
v_call: TRBV19
j_call: TRBJ2-6
cdr3_nt: TGTGCCAGTATACAAACAGGGGGGGGGGACGCCATCTACTCTGGGGCCAACGTCCTGACTTTC
cdr3_aa: CASIQTGGGDAIYSGANVLTF

clone_size: many
d_call: -
v_call: TRBV15
j_call: TRBJ1-1
cdr3_nt: TGTGCCACCAACCCGGGGAACACTGAAGCTTTCTTT
cdr3_aa: CATNPGNTEAFF

clone_size: -
d_call: TRBD2
v_call: TRBV5-1
j_call: TRBJ2-5
cdr3_nt: TGCGCCAGCAGCACCCGGATTAGCGGGTACCAAGAGACCCAGTACTTC
cdr3_aa: CASSTRISGYQETQYF

clone_size: many
d_call: TRBD1
v_call: TRBV6-1
j_call: TRBJ1-1
cdr3_nt: TGTGCCAGCAGTTACGGGACAGGGACGACGAACACTGAAGCTTTCTTT
cdr3_aa: CASSYGTGTTNTEAFF

clone_size: many
d_call: TRBD2
v_call: TRBV20-1
j_call: TRBJ2-3
cdr3_nt: TGCAGTGCTAGAGAGGCGGGGGGGGGCCCTTCGGCAGATACGCAGTATTTT
cdr3_aa: CSAREAGGGPSADTQYF

clone_size: -
d_call: TRBD1
v_call: TRBV19
j_call: TRBJ1-5
cdr3_nt: TGTGCCAGTAGTATAGATCGTTTGGGACAGGGAACGAATCAGCCCCAGCATTTT
cdr3_aa: CASSIDRLGQGTNQPQHF

clone_size: few
d_call: -
v_call: TRBV5-1
j_call: TRBJ1-4
cdr3_nt: TGCGCCAGCAGCTTGGGGGACCCTAGTGAAAAACTGTTTTTT
cdr3_aa: CASSLGDPSEKLFF

clone_size: many
d_call: TRBD1
v_call: TRBV13
j_call: TRBJ2-7
cdr3_nt: TGTGCCAGCAGCGAACGGACAGGGGGTAGATCGCAGTACTTC
cdr3_aa: CASSERTGGRSQYF

clone_size: many
d_call: -
v_call: TRBV20-1
j_call: TRBJ2-5
cdr3_nt: TGCAGTGCTAGAGCCCCGGGCAGGGAAAAAGAGACCCAGTACTTC
cdr3_aa: CSARAPGREKETQYF

clone_size: -
d_call: TRBD2
v_call: TRBV5-1
j_call: TRBJ2-7
cdr3_nt: TGCGCCAGCAGCTCCGGGACTAGCCTCGAAAACGAGCAGTACTTC
cdr3_aa: CASSSGTSLENEQYF

clone_size: few
d_call: -
v_call: TRBV27
j_call: TRBJ2-7
cdr3_nt: TGTGCCAGCAGTAGACTAGGTTACGAGCAGTACTTC
cdr3_aa: CASSRLGYEQYF

clone_size: many
d_call: -
v_call: TRBV2
j_call: TRBJ1-2
cdr3_nt: TGTGCCAGCAGTCAAACGGGAAGCTATGGCTACACCTTC
cdr3_aa: CASSQTGSYGYTF

clone_size: many
d_call: TRBD2
v_call: TRBV20-1
j_call: TRBJ2-1
cdr3_nt: TGCAGTGTTAGCCCTCTTCCGGGACTAGCGGGGAAGGGGGAGCAGTTCTTC
cdr3_aa: CSVSPLPGLAGKGEQFF